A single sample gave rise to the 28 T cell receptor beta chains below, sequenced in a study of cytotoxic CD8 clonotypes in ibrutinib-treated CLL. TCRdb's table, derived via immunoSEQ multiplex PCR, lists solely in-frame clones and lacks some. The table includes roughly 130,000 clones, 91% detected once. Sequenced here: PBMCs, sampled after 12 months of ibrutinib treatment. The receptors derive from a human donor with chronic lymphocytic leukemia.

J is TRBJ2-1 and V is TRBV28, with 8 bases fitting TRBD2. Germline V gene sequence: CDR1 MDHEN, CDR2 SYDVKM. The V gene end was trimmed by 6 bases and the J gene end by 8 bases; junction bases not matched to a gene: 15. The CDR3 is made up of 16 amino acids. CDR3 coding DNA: TGTGCCAGCAGGGACCCGAGCGGGAGTGGTGGGGATGAGCAGTTCTTC. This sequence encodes CASRDPSGSGGDEQFF.

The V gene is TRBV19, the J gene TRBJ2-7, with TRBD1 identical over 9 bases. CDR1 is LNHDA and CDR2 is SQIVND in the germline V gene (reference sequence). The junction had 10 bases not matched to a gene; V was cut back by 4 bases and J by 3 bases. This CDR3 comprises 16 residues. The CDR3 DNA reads TGTGCCAGTAGTAGGAAGCCACAGGGGGCGAACTACGAGCAGTACTTC. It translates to CASSRKPQGANYEQYF.

DNA for the CDR3: TGTGCCAGCAGCGCTACTAGCGGGAGCGAGCAGTACTTC. It specifies CASSATSGSEQYF. The chain uses TRBV9 and TRBJ2-7, with 11 bases lining up with TRBD2. Germline V lookup: CDR1 SGDLS, CDR2 YYNGEE. After removal of 3 bases from V and 6 bases from J, the junction contained 2 bases not matched to a gene. CDR3 length: 13 residues.

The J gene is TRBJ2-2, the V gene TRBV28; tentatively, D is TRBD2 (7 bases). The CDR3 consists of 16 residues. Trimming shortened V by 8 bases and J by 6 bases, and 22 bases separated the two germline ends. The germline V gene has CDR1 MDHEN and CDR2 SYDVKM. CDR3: CASGSRGASAPGELFF. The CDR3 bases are TGTGCCAGCGGGAGTCGGGGGGCTAGCGCTCCCGGGGAGCTGTTTTTT.

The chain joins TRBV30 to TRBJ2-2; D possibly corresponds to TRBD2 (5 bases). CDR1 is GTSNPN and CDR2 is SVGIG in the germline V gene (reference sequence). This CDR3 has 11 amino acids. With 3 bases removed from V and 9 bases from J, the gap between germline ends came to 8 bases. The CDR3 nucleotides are TGTGCCTGGAGAGGGAGATGGGAGCTGTTTTTT. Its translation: CAWRGRWELFF.

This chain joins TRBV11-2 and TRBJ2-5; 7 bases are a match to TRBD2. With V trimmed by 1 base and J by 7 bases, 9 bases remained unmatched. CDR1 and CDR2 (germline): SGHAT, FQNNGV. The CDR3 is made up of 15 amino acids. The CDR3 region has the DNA TGTGCCAGCAGCTTAGGGCGGACCCCTAGCGGGACCCAGTACTTC. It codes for CASSLGRTPSGTQYF.

This CDR3 reads CASSLGVGGHYEQFF. CDR3 sequence (DNA): TGTGCCAGCAGCTTAGGGGTGGGAGGACACTATGAGCAGTTCTTC. The chain carries TRBV7-8 and TRBJ2-1, with D perhaps matching TRBD2 (6 bases). V was cut by 1 base and J by 8 bases, with 15 bases left in between. Per the germline V gene, CDR1 is SGHVS and CDR2 is FQNEAQ. This CDR3 has 15 amino acids.

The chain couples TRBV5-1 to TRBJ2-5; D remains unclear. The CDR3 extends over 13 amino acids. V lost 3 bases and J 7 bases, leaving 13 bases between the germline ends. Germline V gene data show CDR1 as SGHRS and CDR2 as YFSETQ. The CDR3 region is CASSSKPDGTQYF. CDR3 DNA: TGCGCCAGCAGCTCAAAGCCGGACGGGACCCAGTACTTC.

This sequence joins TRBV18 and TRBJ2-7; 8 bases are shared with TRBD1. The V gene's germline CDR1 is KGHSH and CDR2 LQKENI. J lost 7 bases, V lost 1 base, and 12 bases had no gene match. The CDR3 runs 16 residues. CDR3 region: CASSPRYGQGQKEQYF. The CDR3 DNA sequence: TGTGCCAGCTCACCACGTTACGGACAGGGTCAGAAGGAGCAGTACTTC.

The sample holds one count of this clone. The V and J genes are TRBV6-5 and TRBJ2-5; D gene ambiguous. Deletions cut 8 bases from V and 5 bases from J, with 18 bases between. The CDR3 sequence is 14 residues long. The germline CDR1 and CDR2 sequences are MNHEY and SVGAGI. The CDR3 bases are TGTGCCAGCTCTCCTGGTTCCTACGGGGAGACCCAGTACTTC. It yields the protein CASSPGSYGETQYF.

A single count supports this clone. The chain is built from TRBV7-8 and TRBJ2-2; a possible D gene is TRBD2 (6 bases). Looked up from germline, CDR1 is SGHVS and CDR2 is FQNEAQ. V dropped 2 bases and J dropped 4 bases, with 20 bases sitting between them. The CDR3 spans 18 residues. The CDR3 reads CASSLTQKAGDSTGELFF. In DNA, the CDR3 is TGTGCCAGCAGCTTAACGCAAAAAGCGGGCGACTCCACCGGGGAGCTGTTTTTT.

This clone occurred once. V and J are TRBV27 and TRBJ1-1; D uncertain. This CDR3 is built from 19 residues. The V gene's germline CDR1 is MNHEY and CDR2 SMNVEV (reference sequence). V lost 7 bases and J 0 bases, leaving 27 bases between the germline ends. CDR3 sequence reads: CASNPSIPGTIGMNTEAFF. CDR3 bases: TGTGCCAGCAACCCTTCGATCCCCGGCACAATTGGAATGAACACTGAAGCTTTCTTT.

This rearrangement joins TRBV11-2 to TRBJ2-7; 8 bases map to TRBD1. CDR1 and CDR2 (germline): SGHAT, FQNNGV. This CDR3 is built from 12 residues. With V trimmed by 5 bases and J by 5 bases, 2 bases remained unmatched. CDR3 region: CASSRTGNEQYF. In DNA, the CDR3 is TGTGCCAGCAGCAGGACAGGGAACGAGCAGTACTTC. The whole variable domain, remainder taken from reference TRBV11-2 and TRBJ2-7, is EAGVAQSPRYKIIEKRQSVAFWCNPISGHATLYWYQQILGQGPKLLIQFQNNGVVDDSQLPKDRFSAERLKGVDSTLKIQPAKLEDSAVYLCASSRTGNEQYFGPGTRLTVT.

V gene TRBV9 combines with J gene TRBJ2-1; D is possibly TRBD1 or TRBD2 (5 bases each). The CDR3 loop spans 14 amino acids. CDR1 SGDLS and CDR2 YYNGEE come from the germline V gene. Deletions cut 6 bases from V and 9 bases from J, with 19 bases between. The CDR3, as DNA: TGTGCCAGCACCCGGGGACGGGACGGGATTGAGCAGTTCTTC. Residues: CASTRGRDGIEQFF.

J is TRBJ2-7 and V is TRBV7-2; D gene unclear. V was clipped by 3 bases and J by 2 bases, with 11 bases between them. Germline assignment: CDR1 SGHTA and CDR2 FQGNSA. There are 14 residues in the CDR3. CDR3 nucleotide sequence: TGTGCCAGCAGCTTTCCCCCCATTCCCTACGAGCAGTACTTC. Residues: CASSFPPIPYEQYF.

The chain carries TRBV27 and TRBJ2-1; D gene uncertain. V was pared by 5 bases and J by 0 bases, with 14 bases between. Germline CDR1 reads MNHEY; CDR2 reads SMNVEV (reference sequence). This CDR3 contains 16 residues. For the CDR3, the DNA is TGTGCCAGCAGTGCCTGGTCCTCGAGCTCCTACAATGAGCAGTTCTTC. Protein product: CASSAWSSSSYNEQFF.

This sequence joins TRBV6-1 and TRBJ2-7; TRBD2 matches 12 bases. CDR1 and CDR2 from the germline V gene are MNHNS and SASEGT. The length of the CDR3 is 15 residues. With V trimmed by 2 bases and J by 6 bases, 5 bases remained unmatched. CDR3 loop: CASSELAGGDGEQYF. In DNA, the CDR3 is TGTGCCAGCAGTGAACTAGCGGGAGGGGATGGCGAGCAGTACTTC.

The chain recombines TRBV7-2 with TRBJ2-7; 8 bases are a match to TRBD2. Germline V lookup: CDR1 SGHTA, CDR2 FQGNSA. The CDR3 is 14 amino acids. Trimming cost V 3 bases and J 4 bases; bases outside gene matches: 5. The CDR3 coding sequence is TGTGCCAGCAGCTTGGGACTAGAGAATTACGAGCAGTACTTC. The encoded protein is CASSLGLENYEQYF.

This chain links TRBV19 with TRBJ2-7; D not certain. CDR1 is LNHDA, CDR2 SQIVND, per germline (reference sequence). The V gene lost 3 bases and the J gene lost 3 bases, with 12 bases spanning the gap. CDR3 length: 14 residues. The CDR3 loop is CASSIPGLRYEQYF. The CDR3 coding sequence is TGTGCCAGTAGTATCCCGGGCCTCCGCTACGAGCAGTACTTC.

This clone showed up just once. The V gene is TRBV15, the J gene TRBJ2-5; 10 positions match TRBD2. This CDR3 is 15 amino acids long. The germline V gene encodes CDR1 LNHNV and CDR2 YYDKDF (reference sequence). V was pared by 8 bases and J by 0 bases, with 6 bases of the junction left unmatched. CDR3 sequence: CATGSGTSDQETQYF. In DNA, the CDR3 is TGTGCCACCGGTTCTGGGACTAGCGACCAAGAGACCCAGTACTTC.

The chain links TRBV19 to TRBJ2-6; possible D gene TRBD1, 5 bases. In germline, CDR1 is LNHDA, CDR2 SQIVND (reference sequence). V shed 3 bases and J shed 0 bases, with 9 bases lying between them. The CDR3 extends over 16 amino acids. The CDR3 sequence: CASSMYRTSGANVLTF. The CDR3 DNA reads TGTGCCAGTAGTATGTACAGGACCTCTGGGGCCAACGTCCTGACTTTC.

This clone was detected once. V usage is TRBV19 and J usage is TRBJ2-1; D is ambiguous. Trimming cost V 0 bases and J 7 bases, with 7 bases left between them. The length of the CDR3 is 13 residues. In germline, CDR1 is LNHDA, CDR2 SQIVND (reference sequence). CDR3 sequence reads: CASSIDPGNEQFF. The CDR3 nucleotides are TGTGCCAGTAGTATAGATCCCGGGAATGAGCAGTTCTTC.

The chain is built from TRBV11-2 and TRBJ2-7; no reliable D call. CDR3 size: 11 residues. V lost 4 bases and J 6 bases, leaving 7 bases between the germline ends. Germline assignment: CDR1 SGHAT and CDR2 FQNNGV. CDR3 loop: CASSSIGEQYF. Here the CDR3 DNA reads TGTGCCAGCAGCTCCATCGGCGAGCAGTACTTC.

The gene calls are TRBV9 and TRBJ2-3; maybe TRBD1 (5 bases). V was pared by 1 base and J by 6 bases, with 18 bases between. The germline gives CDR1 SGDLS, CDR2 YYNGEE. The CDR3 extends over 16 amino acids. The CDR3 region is CASSVTTGGFSDTQYF. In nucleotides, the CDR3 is TGTGCCAGCAGCGTAACCACAGGTGGCTTTTCGGATACGCAGTATTTT.

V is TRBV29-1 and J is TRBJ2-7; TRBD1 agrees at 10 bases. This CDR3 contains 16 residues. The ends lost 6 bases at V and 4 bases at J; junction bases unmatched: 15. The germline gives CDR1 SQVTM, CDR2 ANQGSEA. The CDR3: CSVVPRTGTGVYEQYF. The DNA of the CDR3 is TGCAGCGTCGTCCCCCGAACTGGGACAGGGGTATACGAGCAGTACTTC.

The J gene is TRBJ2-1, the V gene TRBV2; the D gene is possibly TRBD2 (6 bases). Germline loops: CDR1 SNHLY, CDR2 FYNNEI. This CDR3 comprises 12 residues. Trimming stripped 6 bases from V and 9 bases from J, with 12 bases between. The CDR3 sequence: CASSVTSFEQFF. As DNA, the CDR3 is TGTGCCAGCAGCGTCACTAGCTTTGAGCAGTTCTTC.

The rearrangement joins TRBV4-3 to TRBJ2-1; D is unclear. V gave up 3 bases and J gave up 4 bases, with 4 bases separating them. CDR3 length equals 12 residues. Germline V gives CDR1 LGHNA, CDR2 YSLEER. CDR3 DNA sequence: TGCGCCAGCAGCCAGGATTACAATGAGCAGTTCTTC. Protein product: CASSQDYNEQFF.

The CDR3 region has the DNA TGCAGTGCACGTACGGGAGTTGAGCAGTTCTTC. Translated, it gives CSARTGVEQFF. The chain uses TRBV20-1 and TRBJ2-1; maybe TRBD2 (6 bases). The V end lost 6 bases, the J end lost 9 bases, and 12 bases lay between the germline ends. Germline CDR1 reads DFQATT; CDR2 reads SNEGSKA (reference sequence). The CDR3 covers 11 residues.